This TCR beta chain was identified during a study of blood T cells in healthy people across ages. The germline V gene has CDR1 SGHKS and CDR2 YYEKEE (reference sequence). The CDR3 contains 16 residues. The trim removed 2 bases at V and 4 bases at J, leaving 11 bases unmatched. A second PCR of roughly 7 to 11 cycles used a sample-barcoded 5' primer and a J-beta primer mix. TCRdb passed the 5' RACE reads through MiXCR, listing each CDR3 protein once. The sample holds some 880,000 distinct CDR3 sequences, roughly 35% seen once. This clonotype showed up many times. The chain couples TRBV5-5 to TRBJ2-5, with TRBD2 matching over 7 bases. The clonotype comes from a man between 18 and 29 years old in good health. Sequenced: blood. The CDR3: CASSLTKGTGGETQYF. The CDR3 bases are TGTGCCAGCAGCTTAACGAAGGGCACGGGGGGAGAGACCCAGTACTTC.